This T cell receptor (beta chain) was identified in a study of blood T cell repertoires in COVID-19. The CDR3 extends over 13 amino acids. CDR1 is SEHNR and CDR2 is FQNEAQ in the germline V gene (reference sequence). Trimming took off 2 bases at V and 7 bases at J, with 8 bases between the two ends. Authors' processing steps: The assay estimated nucleated cells by amplifying reference gene primers. Here immunoSEQ multiplex PCR was the method, and the copy in TCRdb shows in-frame clones only, minus some. The DNA gave D and trimming, while V, J and clone size come from that table. The repertoire holds 90,000 to 140,000 clones, with about 86% as singletons.

The J gene is TRBJ2-2, the V gene TRBV7-9; D unresolved. This clonotype was obtained from an older man with acute or convalescent COVID-19. Sequenced: peripheral blood. CDR3 loop: CASSLWADGELFF. In nucleotides, the CDR3 is TGTGCCAGCAGCTTATGGGCCGACGGGGAGCTGTTTTTT.